Sequencing of this TCR beta chain was carried out in a study of Graves' ophthalmopathy and Graves' hyperthyroidism. Findings and caveats of the study: Ophthalmopathy cases were distinguished from stable hyperthyroidism by a 13-signature model, reaching 85% to 90% sensitivity and around 77% specificity.

Researchers classed hyperthyroidism as stable given no ophthalmopathy within 18 months of follow-up. Hyperthyroidism patients, aged 18 to 65, were newly diagnosed, under 2 months' duration. The CDR3 has 12 residues. The V and J ends lost 1 base and 7 bases respectively, with 8 bases between them. Per germline, CDR1 SGHDN and CDR2 FVKESK. This clonotype occurred many times. The antigen is unknown. Using RNA transcripts, the TCR beta CDR3 regions were amplified. The first round was an RT-PCR with HTBI primers, and the second round was a multiplex PCR. TCRdb used MiXCR to reprocess the multiplex PCR reads, holding one entry per CDR3 protein. The sample lists about 39,000 distinct CDR3 sequences, roughly 52% occurring once.

The source of this sequence is an adult woman with stable Graves' hyperthyroidism. The V and J genes are TRBV14 and TRBJ2-7; TRBD1 is a possible D gene (5 bases). The material sequenced was peripheral blood. CDR3 amino acids: CASSQARVEQYF. The CDR3 region has the DNA TGTGCCAGCAGCCAAGCCAGGGTGGAGCAGTACTTC.